The 27 T cell receptor beta chains given below trace back to one sample, sequenced in a study of OX40 agonist ivuxolimab in advanced cancers. The method was the immunoSEQ multiplex PCR assay. Entries here come from immuneACCESS through TCRdb and include only in-frame sequences with V and J called. Some clones fail to appear in such tables; in the studies checked, an unresolved V gene covers under half of the shortfall, and the cause of the remainder is unknown. The sample profile shows about 94,000 clones; 92% of them were found once. The top ten constitute 3.4% of the sample. The specimen was CD4+ or CD8+ T cells sorted from blood, collected in a trial of the OX40 agonist ivuxolimab. These receptors all stem from an adult with an advanced solid tumor such as melanoma, head and neck, liver or kidney cancer.

The chain has TRBV2 and TRBJ2-5; D may be TRBD1 (5 bases). This CDR3 contains 14 residues. CDR1 and CDR2 (germline): SNHLY, FYNNEI. V shed 6 bases and J shed 1 base, with 12 bases lying between them. This CDR3 is CASSPTGFQETQYF. CDR3 sequence (DNA): TGTGCCAGCAGCCCCACAGGATTCCAAGAGACCCAGTACTTC.

The rearrangement uses TRBV6-1 and TRBJ2-1; 9 bases agree with TRBD2. This CDR3 contains 16 residues. V was pared by 2 bases and J by 5 bases, with 7 bases of the junction left unmatched. The germline CDR1 and CDR2 sequences are MNHNS and SASEGT. CDR3 DNA sequence: TGTGCCAGCAGTGAATTCCTAGCGGGGACCAACAATGAGCAGTTCTTC. Residues: CASSEFLAGTNNEQFF.

The CDR3 loop reads CASSLEPAGTRYEQYF. The CDR3 DNA reads TGTGCCAGCAGCTTGGAACCAGCGGGGACCCGATACGAGCAGTACTTC. The V call is TRBV5-6, the J call TRBJ2-7; 7 nucleotides match TRBD2. Germline lookup yields CDR1 SGHDT and CDR2 YYEEEE. CDR3 length: 16 residues. V lost 0 bases, J lost 4 bases, and 10 bases stayed unmatched. Full variable domain (missing parts from reference TRBV5-6 and TRBJ2-7): DAGVTQSPTHLIKTRGQQVTLRCSPKSGHDTVSWYQQALGQGPQFIFQYYEEEERQRGNFPDRFSGHQFPNYSSELNVNALLLGDSALYLCASSLEPAGTRYEQYFGPGTRLTVT.

The V and J genes are TRBV14 and TRBJ1-1; D is ambiguous. Germline V gives CDR1 SGHDN, CDR2 FVKESK. CDR3 size: 14 residues. Trimming stripped 4 bases from V and 1 base from J, with 10 bases between. The CDR3 coding sequence is TGTGCCAGCAGCCTGTCATATCAGAACACTGAAGCTTTCTTT. It specifies CASSLSYQNTEAFF.

The V gene is TRBV5-1, the J gene TRBJ2-7, with D uncertain. Trimming removed 0 bases from V and 0 bases from J, with 7 bases in between. CDR1 and CDR2 (germline): SGHRS, YFSETQ. CDR3 length equals 14 residues. CDR3 DNA: TGCGCCAGCAGCTTGGACGGCAGCTCCTACGAGCAGTACTTC. Its translation: CASSLDGSSYEQYF.

The V gene is TRBV27, the J gene TRBJ1-2, with D hard to call. CDR1 is MNHEY and CDR2 is SMNVEV in the germline V gene (reference sequence). With 4 bases removed from V and 8 bases from J, the gap between germline ends came to 17 bases. The length of the CDR3 is 14 residues. The CDR3 loop reads CASSYSQGWGGYTF. DNA of the CDR3: TGTGCCAGCAGTTACTCCCAAGGGTGGGGAGGCTACACCTTC.

V is TRBV7-6 and J is TRBJ2-5; D is perhaps TRBD2 (5 bases). The CDR3 loop spans 15 amino acids. Germline V CDR1 and CDR2: SGHVS, FNYEAQ. Trimming removed 5 bases at V and 2 bases at J, with 15 bases between. The CDR3 loop is CASSPRVDLQETQYF. As DNA, the CDR3 is TGTGCCAGCAGCCCCCGGGTGGACTTACAAGAGACCCAGTACTTC.

CDR3 coding DNA: TGCAGCGTCGGACTAGCGGAGGGGTACAATGAGCAGTTCTTC. This codes for CSVGLAEGYNEQFF. This rearrangement joins TRBV29-1 to TRBJ2-1; 10 bases are shared with TRBD2. The CDR3 loop spans 14 amino acids. Losses at the gene ends were 6 bases for V and 4 bases for J; bases not matched to a gene: 6. Germline CDR1 reads SQVTM; CDR2 reads ANQGSEA.

The V call is TRBV6-6, the J call TRBJ2-7, with D perhaps being TRBD1 or TRBD2 (7 bases each). The CDR3 has 15 amino acids. Germline lookup yields CDR1 MNHNY and CDR2 SVGAGI (reference sequence). V dropped 8 bases and J dropped 0 bases, with 17 bases sitting between them. CDR3 sequence: CASHYRGGSSYEQYF. CDR3 nucleotides: TGTGCCAGCCACTACAGGGGAGGGAGCTCCTACGAGCAGTACTTC.

This chain joins TRBV28 and TRBJ2-3; D may be TRBD2 (6 bases). CDR3 length: 18 residues. V dropped 3 bases and J dropped 0 bases, with 19 bases sitting between them. CDR1 and CDR2 (germline): MDHEN, SYDVKM. CDR3 nucleotide sequence: TGTGCCAGCAGTTTTTATCCGGGACTCAAAGATAGCACAGATACGCAGTATTTT. This gives the protein CASSFYPGLKDSTDTQYF.

The chain couples TRBV9 to TRBJ2-1, with 12 bases identical to TRBD1. Per the germline V gene, CDR1 is SGDLS and CDR2 is YYNGEE. The junction had 6 bases not matched to a gene; V was cut back by 0 bases and J by 2 bases. The CDR3 sequence is 18 residues long. CDR3 nucleotide sequence: TGTGCCAGCAGCGTAGAGGGCGGGACAGGGGGCGCCTACAATGAGCAGTTCTTC. It codes for CASSVEGGTGGAYNEQFF.

CDR3 protein: CASSLDLYNEQFF. In nucleotides, the CDR3 is TGTGCCAGCAGCTTGGACTTATACAATGAGCAGTTCTTC. The chain carries TRBV7-6 and TRBJ2-1, with D possibly TRBD2 on 5 matching bases. CDR3 length: 13 amino acids. Trimming took off 3 bases at V and 4 bases at J, with 7 bases between the two ends. Germline V gene lookup returns CDR1 SGHVS and CDR2 FNYEAQ.

The gene calls are TRBV28 and TRBJ1-1, with a tentative D call TRBD1 (5 bases). Trimming removed 7 bases at V and 2 bases at J, with 17 bases between. This CDR3 is 15 amino acids long. The V gene's germline CDR1 is MDHEN and CDR2 SYDVKM. The CDR3 spells CASIPGWTSNTEAFF. The CDR3 nucleotides are TGTGCCAGCATCCCGGGCTGGACATCTAACACTGAAGCTTTCTTT.

The chain combines TRBV5-1 with TRBJ1-1, with 10 nucleotides matching TRBD1. CDR3 length: 19 residues. V was pared by 3 bases and J by 0 bases, with 14 bases of the junction left unmatched. Germline V gene lookup returns CDR1 SGHRS and CDR2 YFSETQ. The CDR3 spells CASSSPGQGSHHMNTEAFF. CDR3 coding DNA: TGCGCCAGCAGCTCACCGGGACAGGGGTCTCATCATATGAACACTGAAGCTTTCTTT.

This clone has a single count. This rearrangement joins TRBV6-5 to TRBJ1-2; no reliable D call. Trimming pared 4 bases from V and 7 bases from J, leaving 16 bases between. In germline, CDR1 is MNHEY, CDR2 SVGAGI. The CDR3 has 14 amino acids. The CDR3 loop is CASSFQHGFGGYTF. The CDR3 DNA follows: TGTGCCAGCAGTTTCCAACACGGGTTCGGTGGCTACACCTTC.

This clone came up once. The chain combines TRBV15 with TRBJ1-5, with 8 bases that match TRBD1. Germline CDR1 reads LNHNV; CDR2 reads YYDKDF (reference sequence). This CDR3 has 17 residues. Losses at the gene ends were 5 bases for V and 3 bases for J; bases not matched to a gene: 12. CDR3: CATSPGRIQGDNQPQHF. DNA for the CDR3: TGTGCCACCAGCCCCGGGAGAATACAGGGGGACAATCAGCCCCAGCATTTT.

V gene TRBV7-3 combines with J gene TRBJ2-6; 7 bases align to TRBD1. V shed 2 bases, J shed 0 bases, and the junction held 16 bases outside the gene matches. The CDR3 is made up of 21 amino acids. Germline V gene sequence: CDR1 SGHTA, CDR2 FQGTGA. The CDR3 nucleotides read TGTGCCAGCAGCTTACAGCCTTTCCGGGACAGCGCCGACTCTGGGGCCAACGTCCTGACTTTC. This translates into CASSLQPFRDSADSGANVLTF.

The genes are TRBV20-1 and TRBJ2-7; D assignment may be TRBD1 or TRBD2 (5 bases each). Trimming stripped 5 bases from V and 6 bases from J, with 11 bases between. In germline, CDR1 is DFQATT, CDR2 SNEGSKA (reference sequence). The CDR3 consists of 11 residues. CDR3 bases: TGCAGTGCTCTAGGGGCGGGCGAGCAGTACTTC. This translates into CSALGAGEQYF.

As DNA, the CDR3 is TGTGCCAGTAGTATAGCGGGAGGGCCTAATGAGCAGTTCTTC. Translation gives CASSIAGGPNEQFF. The genes are TRBV19 and TRBJ2-1; TRBD2 agrees at 8 bases. Germline V lookup: CDR1 LNHDA, CDR2 SQIVND (reference sequence). The V gene end was trimmed by 1 base and the J gene end by 7 bases; junction bases not matched to a gene: 3. This CDR3 is built from 14 residues.

This clone was seen only once. The chain joins TRBV9 to TRBJ2-7, with unresolved D. Germline V CDR1 and CDR2: SGDLS, YYNGEE. This CDR3 has 13 amino acids. Trimming left V 1 base short and J 0 bases short, with 5 bases between. For the CDR3, the DNA is TGTGCCAGCAGCGTATCCCCCTCCTACGAGCAGTACTTC. Protein sequence: CASSVSPSYEQYF.

V usage is TRBV9 and J usage is TRBJ2-2, with D hard to call. V was pared by 0 bases and J by 4 bases, with 7 bases between. The CDR3 has 14 amino acids. Germline CDR1 reads SGDLS; CDR2 reads YYNGEE. CDR3 sequence: CASSVGATTGELFF. The CDR3, as DNA: TGTGCCAGCAGCGTAGGGGCCACCACCGGGGAGCTGTTTTTT.

The V call is TRBV27, the J call TRBJ2-1; tentative D call: TRBD1 (7 bases). The CDR3 has 13 residues. V was trimmed by 5 bases and J by 8 bases, leaving 13 bases between them. Germline CDR1 reads MNHEY; CDR2 reads SMNVEV (reference sequence). CDR3 nucleotides: TGTGCCAGCAGTGGGGACAGCGGGTATGAGCAGTTCTTC. Its translation is CASSGDSGYEQFF.

The rearrangement links TRBV7-3 to TRBJ2-6; no definite D call. Germline-derived CDR1 and CDR2 are SGHTA and FQGTGA. This CDR3 spans 13 amino acids. Trimming took off 4 bases at V and 6 bases at J, with 7 bases between the two ends. CDR3 in amino acids: CASSSGTANVLTF. Written as DNA, the CDR3 is TGTGCCAGCAGCTCCGGTACGGCCAACGTCCTGACTTTC.

The chain recombines TRBV19 with TRBJ1-2; 8 positions agree with TRBD1. The V gene's germline CDR1 is LNHDA and CDR2 SQIVND (reference sequence). Trimming removed 7 bases from V and 8 bases from J; junction bases left unmatched: 6. CDR3 size: 12 residues. The CDR3 sequence: CASTGTGYGYTF. Here the CDR3 DNA reads TGTGCCAGTACCGGGACAGGCTACGGCTACACCTTC.

This chain uses TRBV19 with TRBJ1-1; D unresolved. Trimming stripped 3 bases from V and 1 base from J, with 6 bases between. This CDR3 contains 13 residues. The germline V gene encodes CDR1 LNHDA and CDR2 SQIVND (reference sequence). This CDR3 is CASSISTNTEAFF. In nucleotides, the CDR3 is TGTGCCAGTAGTATTAGCACGAACACTGAAGCTTTCTTT.

The count of this clone is one. The chain couples TRBV28 to TRBJ1-3; the D is unclear. The CDR3 loop spans 14 amino acids. Trimming took 5 bases from V and 0 from J, leaving 8 bases between them. Per the germline V gene, CDR1 is MDHEN and CDR2 is SYDVKM. The CDR3: CASSLYGSGNTIYF. The CDR3 region has the DNA TGTGCCAGCAGTCTCTACGGCTCTGGAAACACCATATATTTT.

This sequence joins TRBV4-3 and TRBJ2-2; D possibly corresponds to TRBD1 (6 bases). The germline V gene has CDR1 LGHNA and CDR2 YSLEER. The length of the CDR3 is 15 residues. V was shortened by 4 bases and J by 4 bases, with 13 bases between the two germline ends. The CDR3 sequence: CASSPGDGITGELFF. The CDR3 region has the DNA TGCGCCAGCAGCCCAGGGGATGGGATCACCGGGGAGCTGTTTTTT.